This T cell receptor (beta chain) was observed in a study of control samples from healthy donors and cancer patients. TCRdb keeps only in-frame clones here, not all; method: immunoSEQ multiplex PCR. The profile shows 140,000 to 150,000 clones, 75% to 95% of them singletons. CDR1 is KGHDR, CDR2 SFDVKD, per germline. The CDR3 runs 14 residues. The V segment lost 4 bases and the J segment 3 bases; nucleotides outside the gene matches: 3. Sequencing was carried out using blood. The V and J genes are TRBV24-1 and TRBJ1-2; 8 positions agree with TRBD1. This TCR derives from a man aged 25 to 40 in good health. The CDR3 is CATSDTGGYYGYTF. CDR3 coding DNA: TGTGCCACCAGTGACACAGGGGGTTACTATGGCTACACCTTC.